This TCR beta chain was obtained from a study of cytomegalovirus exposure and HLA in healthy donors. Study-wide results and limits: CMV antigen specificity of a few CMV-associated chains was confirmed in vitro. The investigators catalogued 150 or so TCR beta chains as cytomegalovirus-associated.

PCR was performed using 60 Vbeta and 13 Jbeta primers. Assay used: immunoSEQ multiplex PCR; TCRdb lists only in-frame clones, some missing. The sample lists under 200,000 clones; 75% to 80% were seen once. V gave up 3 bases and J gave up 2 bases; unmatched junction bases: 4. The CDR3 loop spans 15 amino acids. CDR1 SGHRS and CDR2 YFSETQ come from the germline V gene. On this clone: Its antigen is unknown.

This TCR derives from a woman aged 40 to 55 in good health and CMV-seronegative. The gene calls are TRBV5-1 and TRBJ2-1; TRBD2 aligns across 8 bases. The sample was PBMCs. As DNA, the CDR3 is TGCGCCAGCAGCTATACTAGCGGTACCTACAATGAGCAGTTCTTC. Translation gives CASSYTSGTYNEQFF.